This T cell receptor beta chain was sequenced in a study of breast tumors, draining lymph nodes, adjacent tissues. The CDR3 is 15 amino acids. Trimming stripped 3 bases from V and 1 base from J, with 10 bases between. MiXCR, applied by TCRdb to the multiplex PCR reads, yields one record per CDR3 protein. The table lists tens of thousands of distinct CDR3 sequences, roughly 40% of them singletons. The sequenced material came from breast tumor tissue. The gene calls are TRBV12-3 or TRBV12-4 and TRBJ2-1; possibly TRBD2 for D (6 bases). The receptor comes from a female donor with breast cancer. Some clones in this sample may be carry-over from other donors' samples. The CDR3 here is CASSLGLASYNEQFF. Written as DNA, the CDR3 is TGTGCCAGCAGTTTGGGTCTAGCGTCCTACAATGAGCAGTTCTTC.